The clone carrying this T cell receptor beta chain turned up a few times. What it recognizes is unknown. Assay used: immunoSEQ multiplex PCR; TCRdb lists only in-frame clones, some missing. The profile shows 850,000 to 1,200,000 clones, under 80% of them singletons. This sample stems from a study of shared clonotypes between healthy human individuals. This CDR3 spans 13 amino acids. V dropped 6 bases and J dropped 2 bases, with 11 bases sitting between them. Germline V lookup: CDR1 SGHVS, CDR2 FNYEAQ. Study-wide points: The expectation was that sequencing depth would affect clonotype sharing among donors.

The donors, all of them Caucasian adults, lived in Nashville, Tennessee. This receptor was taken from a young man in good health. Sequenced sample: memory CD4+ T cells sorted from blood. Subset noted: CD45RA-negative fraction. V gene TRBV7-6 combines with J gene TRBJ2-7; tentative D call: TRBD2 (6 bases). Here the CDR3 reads CASSTGGTYEQYF. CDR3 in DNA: TGTGCCAGCAGTACTGGAGGGACCTACGAGCAGTACTTC.